This T cell receptor beta chain was identified in a study of cytomegalovirus exposure and HLA in healthy donors. The primer mix had 60 Vbeta and 13 Jbeta primers. Data came from immunoSEQ multiplex PCR; TCRdb stores just in-frame clones and leaves some out. Among about 110,000 clones listed, roughly 80% were seen once. This clone was observed a single time. Its target is unknown. Study-level findings and limits: Some V segments (TRBV6-2 and TRBV6-3 among them) were excluded as indistinguishable.

Germline V gene data show CDR1 as MNHEY and CDR2 as SMNVEV (reference sequence). V shed 7 bases and J 4 bases; nucleotides not matched to a gene: 10. The CDR3 is made up of 15 amino acids. These donors counted as nominally healthy when sampled, but unrecorded immune exposures were likely. This chain joins TRBV27 and TRBJ1-1, with 9 bases fitting TRBD1. The specimen was PBMCs. The receptor was derived from a man between 25 and 39 years old in good health and CMV-seropositive. The CDR3 is CASISRRQGVTEAFF. The CDR3 DNA follows: TGTGCCAGCATTAGTCGGAGACAGGGGGTCACTGAAGCTTTCTTT.